The sequence of this T cell receptor (beta chain) was determined in a study of T cell responses to AZD1222 COVID-19 vaccine (dated by TCRdb to the early 2020s). At the level of the whole study: A total of around 240 trial participants underwent TCR sequencing, of whom roughly 210 had received two doses of AZD1222 and some 25 had received two doses of the MenACWY control vaccine. Enrollment into the trials was organized by age into subgroups of 18-55, 56-69 and 70-plus years, and those subgroups contained approximately 160, 26 and 62 TCR-sequenced participants, respectively.

Notes on this clone: Its cognate antigen has yet to be identified. Base qualities are missing; no much larger clone stands one base away.

Beyond this particular receptor, the publication reports: Spike-specific TCR breadth and depth rose significantly after two AZD1222 doses compared with day 0 and with MenACWY recipients. Participants were mostly white British and included more females than males, and it was suggested by the authors that clonal diversity may have been underestimated. Reportedly, almost half of the unique spike-specific TCRs recognized epitopes lying outside the regions that are mutated in the B.1.351 and B.1.1.7 variants. Vaccine-associated CD4 TCRs spanned the whole spike protein, with dominant responses in regions 160-218 and 743-854. Because no samples from the day 14 peak response were available, repertoires could be characterized only after the peak T cell response. Conclusions about previously exposed vaccinees are limited, since just five or six AZD1222 recipients were seropositive for SARS-CoV-2 at baseline. In the small 56-69-year group, the increase in depth fell short of significance, most likely because of low power.

What this sample's time point label stands for: about 28 days (+/-7) after the second vaccine dose. Because spike-specific TCR depth and breadth did not differ between the two schedules, AZD1222 recipients who got a second dose at roughly 4 weeks were pooled with those who got a second dose at roughly 12 weeks. Vaccinee samples were obtained from the UK trials COV001 and COV002, which included a single-blind randomized controlled phase 2/3 trial of AZD1222 (ChAdOx1 nCoV-19) in healthy adults. For TCRbeta chain sequencing, PBMC samples were collected from trial participants at day 0 and at day 28 after the second dose. The CDR3 regions of human TCRbeta chains were analyzed by immunosequencing. The original pipeline was this. Repertoire TCRs were checked for matches against a reference library of SARS-CoV-2-specific TCRs that had been generated using the MIRA antigen-specificity platform. Breadth was defined as the fraction of unique TCRs that were SARS-CoV-2-associated, and depth was defined as the fraction of total T cells that were SARS-CoV-2-associated. Each spike-specific TCR was assigned to its reactive spike region and to a CD4 or CD8 class using the MIRA data. Log10-transformed breadth and depth values were compared by one-way ANOVA with Sidak's multiple comparisons tests. TCRdb mirrors the immuneACCESS table, restricted to in-frame sequences. Some clones are absent from its copies; in checked studies, under half trace to an unresolved V gene, and the reason for the others is unknown. V and J calls and clone size come straight from that table; D and trimming were deduced from the DNA. This sample comprises 100,000 to 150,000 clones, roughly 92% of them detected only once. In total, the top ten clones hold roughly 1.1% of the sample.

A distance of 16 bases separates the germline ends of V and J, which lose 6 bases and 2 bases respectively. Taken from the germline V gene, the CDR1 and CDR2 loops are SGHVS and FQNEAQ. The CDR3 spans 16 residues, from the cysteine through the phenylalanine. The only DNA kept is the CDR3, 48 bases in frame from the first base. The starting material was peripheral blood, obtained 28 days after the second AZD1222 dose. This chain joins TRBV7-8 to TRBJ1-4, and the D gene may be TRBD1, 5 bases matching. This sequence was found in an adult who received the AZD1222 COVID-19 vaccine. The CDR3 reads as follows: CASRRGPSGTNEKLFF. The nucleotide sequence reads as follows: TGTGCCAGCAGACGGGGACCTTCCGGGACTAATGAAAAACTGTTTTTT.